The 7 T cell receptor beta chains reported below all come from one sample, sequenced in a study of T cells in Graves' hyperthyroidism and ophthalmopathy (dated by TCRdb to about 2019). Library method: multiplex PCR. Reads for this sample came from an Illumina HiSeq 2000. Amplification of TCR beta CDR3 regions was carried out from RNA transcripts. For the first round of RT-PCR on the TCR CDR3, the HTBI primer set was used together with the Qiagen OneStep RT-PCR kit. TCRdb applied fastp at Q25 and MiXCR to the public reads, then kept only in-frame beta chains. All rows with the same CDR3 protein become a single entry with the most common DNA and genes. Here the sample has nearly 250,000 distinct CDR3 sequences; roughly 22% occur a single time. The ten largest clones represent 30% to 40% of the sample. The sample comprised blood. The receptor source for this set is a woman aged 40 to 49 with Graves' ophthalmopathy.

This clonotype has ten or more counts. The chain links TRBV6-5 to TRBJ1-2, with 7 positions matching TRBD1. The CDR3 extends over 15 amino acids. CDR1 and CDR2 from the germline V gene are MNHEY and SVGAGI. Trimming cost V 2 bases and J 8 bases; bases outside gene matches: 11. CDR3: CASSYRLTGARGYTF. The CDR3 nucleotides are TGTGCCAGCAGTTACAGACTTACAGGGGCGCGAGGCTACACCTTC.

This chain joins TRBV18 and TRBJ1-5; D gene ambiguous. This CDR3 has 16 amino acids. Per the germline V gene, CDR1 is KGHSH and CDR2 is LQKENI. The V end lost 2 bases, the J end lost 3 bases, and 14 bases lay between the germline ends. The CDR3 loop is CASSPDHRISNQPQHF. CDR3 nucleotide sequence: TGTGCCAGCTCACCAGACCACCGAATATCCAATCAGCCCCAGCATTTT.

This clonotype was seen many times. The V call is TRBV7-9, the J call TRBJ1-1; TRBD1 agrees at 9 bases. Germline CDR1 SEHNR, CDR2 FQNEAQ (reference sequence). The junction had 17 bases not matched to a gene; V was cut back by 5 bases and J by 4 bases. The CDR3 totals 18 residues. In DNA, the CDR3 is TGTGCCAGCAGCCCGAGTCCCGGGACAGGGCAGGACTCCACTGAAGCTTTCTTT. Residues: CASSPSPGTGQDSTEAFF.

This clonotype was detected once. V is TRBV6-2 or TRBV6-3 and J is TRBJ1-1, with D unclear. Germline-derived CDR1 and CDR2 are MNHEY and SVGEGT. V lost 6 bases and J lost 3, with 17 bases in between. The CDR3 contains 15 residues. In nucleotides, the CDR3 is TGTGCCAGCAGAAGCCTCGTTCGGGGTGACACTGAAGCTTTCTTT. It is translated as CASRSLVRGDTEAFF.

There are a few counts of this clonotype. The V and J genes are TRBV6-2 or TRBV6-3 and TRBJ1-1; TRBD1 agrees at 8 bases. The germline gives CDR1 MNHEY, CDR2 SVGEGT. The CDR3 spans 15 residues. J lost 3 bases, V lost 5 bases, and 8 bases had no gene match. Written as DNA, the CDR3 is TGTGCCAGCAGTCCGGGACAGGCTGGGGACACTGAAGCTTTCTTT. Translation gives CASSPGQAGDTEAFF.

This clonotype was detected ten times or more. The genes are TRBV6-5 and TRBJ1-6; 9 bases fit TRBD1. CDR3 length: 17 amino acids. Germline CDR1 reads MNHEY; CDR2 reads SVGAGI. Trimming removed 4 bases from V and 2 bases from J; junction bases left unmatched: 6. This chain's CDR3 is CASSWDRVVAYNSPLHF. CDR3 coding DNA: TGTGCCAGCAGTTGGGACAGGGTGGTCGCCTATAATTCACCCCTCCACTTT.

The V gene is TRBV6-2 or TRBV6-3, the J gene TRBJ1-1; a possible D gene is TRBD1 (5 bases). This CDR3 is 13 amino acids long. Germline V gives CDR1 MNHEY, CDR2 SVGEGT. V lost 6 bases, J lost 8 bases, and 16 bases lay in between. Here the CDR3 DNA reads TGTGCCAGCAGAAGTAGTGGGGCAGGAGAAGCTTTCTTT. It encodes CASRSSGAGEAFF.